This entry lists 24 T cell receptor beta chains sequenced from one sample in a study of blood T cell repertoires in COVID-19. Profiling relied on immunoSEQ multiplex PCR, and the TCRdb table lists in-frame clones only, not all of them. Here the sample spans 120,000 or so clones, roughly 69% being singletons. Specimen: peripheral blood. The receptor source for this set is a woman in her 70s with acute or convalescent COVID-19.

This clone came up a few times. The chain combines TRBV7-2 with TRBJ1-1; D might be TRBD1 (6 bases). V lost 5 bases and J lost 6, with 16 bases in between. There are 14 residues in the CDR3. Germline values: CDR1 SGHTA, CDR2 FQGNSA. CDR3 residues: CASSTHFGQPEAFF. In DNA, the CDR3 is TGTGCCAGCAGCACCCACTTCGGACAGCCTGAAGCTTTCTTT.

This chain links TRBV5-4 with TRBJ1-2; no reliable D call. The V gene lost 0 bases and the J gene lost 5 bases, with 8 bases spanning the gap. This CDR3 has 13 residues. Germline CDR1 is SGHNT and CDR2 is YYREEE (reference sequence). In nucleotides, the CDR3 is TGTGCCAGCAGCTTGGGATGGAGTTATGGCTACACCTTC. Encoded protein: CASSLGWSYGYTF.

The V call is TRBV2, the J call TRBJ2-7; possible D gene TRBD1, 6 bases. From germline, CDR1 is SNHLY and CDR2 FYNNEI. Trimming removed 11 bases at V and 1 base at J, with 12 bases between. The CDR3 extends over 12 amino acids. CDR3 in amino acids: CAAGTNSYEQYF. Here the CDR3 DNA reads TGTGCCGCAGGGACAAATTCCTACGAGCAGTACTTC.

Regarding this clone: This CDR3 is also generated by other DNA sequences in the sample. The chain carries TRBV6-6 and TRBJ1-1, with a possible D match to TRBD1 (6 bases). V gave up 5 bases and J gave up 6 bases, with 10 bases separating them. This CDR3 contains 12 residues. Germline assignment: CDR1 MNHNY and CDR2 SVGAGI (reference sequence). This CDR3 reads CASSPDRPEAFF. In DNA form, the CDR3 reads TGTGCCAGCAGTCCGGACAGACCTGAAGCTTTCTTT.

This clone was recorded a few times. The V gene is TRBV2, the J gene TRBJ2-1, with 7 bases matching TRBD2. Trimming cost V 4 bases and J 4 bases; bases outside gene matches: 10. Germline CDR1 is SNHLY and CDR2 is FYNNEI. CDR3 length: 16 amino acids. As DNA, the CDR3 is TGTGCCAGCAGTGCGAGGGCTAGCGGTTTTTACAATGAGCAGTTCTTC. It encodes CASSARASGFYNEQFF.

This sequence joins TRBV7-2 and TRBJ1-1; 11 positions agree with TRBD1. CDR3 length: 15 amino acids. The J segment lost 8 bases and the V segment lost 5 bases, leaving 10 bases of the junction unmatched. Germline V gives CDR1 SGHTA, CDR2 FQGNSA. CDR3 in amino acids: CASSPQGQGGSEAFF. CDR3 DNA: TGTGCCAGCAGCCCCCAGGGACAGGGGGGCTCCGAAGCTTTCTTT.

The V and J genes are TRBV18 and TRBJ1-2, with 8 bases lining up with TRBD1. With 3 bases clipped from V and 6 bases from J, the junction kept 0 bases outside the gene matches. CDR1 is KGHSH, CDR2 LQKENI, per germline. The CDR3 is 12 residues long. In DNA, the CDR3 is TGTGCCAGCTCACCGACAGGGGATGGCTACACCTTC. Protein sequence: CASSPTGDGYTF.

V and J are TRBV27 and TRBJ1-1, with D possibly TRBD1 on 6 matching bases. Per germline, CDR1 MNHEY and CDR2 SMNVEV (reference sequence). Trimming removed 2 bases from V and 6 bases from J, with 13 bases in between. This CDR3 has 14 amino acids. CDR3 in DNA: TGTGCCAGCAGTTTAAACAGGGTAGGGGCTGAAGCTTTCTTT. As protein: CASSLNRVGAEAFF.

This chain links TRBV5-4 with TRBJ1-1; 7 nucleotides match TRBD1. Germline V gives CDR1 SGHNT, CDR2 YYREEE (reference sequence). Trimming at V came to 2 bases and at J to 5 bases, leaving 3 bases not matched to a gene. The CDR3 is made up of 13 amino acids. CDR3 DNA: TGTGCCAGCAGCTTCCAGGGGGGTACTGAAGCTTTCTTT. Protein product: CASSFQGGTEAFF.

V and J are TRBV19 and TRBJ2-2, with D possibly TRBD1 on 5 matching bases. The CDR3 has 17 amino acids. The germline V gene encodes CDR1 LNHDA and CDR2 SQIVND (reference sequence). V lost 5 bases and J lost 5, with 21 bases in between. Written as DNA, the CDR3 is TGTGCCAGTAGTTCCACAGGTACGGCGTTCGGGACCGGGGAGCTGTTTTTT. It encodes CASSSTGTAFGTGELFF.

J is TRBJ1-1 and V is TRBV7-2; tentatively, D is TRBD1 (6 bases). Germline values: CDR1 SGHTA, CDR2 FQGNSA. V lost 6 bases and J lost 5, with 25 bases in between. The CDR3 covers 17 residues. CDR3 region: CASRGGPDTGRETEAFF. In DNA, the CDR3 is TGTGCCAGCAGGGGGGGACCTGACACAGGGAGGGAGACTGAAGCTTTCTTT. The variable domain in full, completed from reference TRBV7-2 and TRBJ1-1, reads GAGVSQSPSNKVTEKGKDVELRCDPISGHTALYWYRQSLGQGLEFLIYFQGNSAPDKSGLPSDRFSAERTGGSVSTLTIQRTQQEDSAVYLCASRGGPDTGRETEAFFGQGTRLTVV.

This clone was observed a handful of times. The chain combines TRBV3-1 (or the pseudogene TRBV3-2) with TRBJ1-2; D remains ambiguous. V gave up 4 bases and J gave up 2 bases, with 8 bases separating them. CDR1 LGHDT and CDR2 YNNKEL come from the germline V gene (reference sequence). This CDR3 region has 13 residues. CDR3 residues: CASSPDINYGYTF. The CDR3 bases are TGTGCCAGCAGCCCCGACATAAACTATGGCTACACCTTC.

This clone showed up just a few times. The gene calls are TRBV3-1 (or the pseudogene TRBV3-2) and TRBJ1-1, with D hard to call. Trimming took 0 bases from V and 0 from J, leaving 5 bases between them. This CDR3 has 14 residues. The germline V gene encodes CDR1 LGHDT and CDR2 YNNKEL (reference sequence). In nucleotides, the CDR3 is TGTGCCAGCAGCCAAGATCTTGTGAACACTGAAGCTTTCTTT. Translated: CASSQDLVNTEAFF.

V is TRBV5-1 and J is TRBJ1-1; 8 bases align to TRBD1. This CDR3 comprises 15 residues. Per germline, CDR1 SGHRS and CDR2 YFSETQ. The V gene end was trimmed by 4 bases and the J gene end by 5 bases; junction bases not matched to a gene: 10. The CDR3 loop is CASSLRGQGMTEAFF. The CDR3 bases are TGCGCCAGCAGCCTACGAGGACAGGGAATGACTGAAGCTTTCTTT.

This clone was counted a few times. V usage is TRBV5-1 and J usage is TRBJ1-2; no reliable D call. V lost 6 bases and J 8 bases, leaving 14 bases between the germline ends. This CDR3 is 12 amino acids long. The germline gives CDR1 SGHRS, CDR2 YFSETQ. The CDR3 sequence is CASMAAGGGYTF. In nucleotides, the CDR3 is TGCGCCAGCATGGCCGCCGGAGGCGGCTACACCTTC.

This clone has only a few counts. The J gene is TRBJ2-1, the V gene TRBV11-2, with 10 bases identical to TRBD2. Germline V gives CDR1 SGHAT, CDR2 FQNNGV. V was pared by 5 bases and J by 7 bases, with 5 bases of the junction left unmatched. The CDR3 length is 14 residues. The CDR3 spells CASSPRAGGNEQFF. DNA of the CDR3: TGTGCCAGCAGCCCCCGAGCGGGAGGGAATGAGCAGTTCTTC.

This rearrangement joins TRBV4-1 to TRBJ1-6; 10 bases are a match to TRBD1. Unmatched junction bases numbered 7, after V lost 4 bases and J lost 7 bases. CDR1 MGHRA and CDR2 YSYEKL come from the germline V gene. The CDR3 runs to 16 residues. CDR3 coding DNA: TGCGCCAGCAGCCGAGACAGGGGGCAGAGGAATTCACCCCTCCACTTT. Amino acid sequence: CASSRDRGQRNSPLHF.

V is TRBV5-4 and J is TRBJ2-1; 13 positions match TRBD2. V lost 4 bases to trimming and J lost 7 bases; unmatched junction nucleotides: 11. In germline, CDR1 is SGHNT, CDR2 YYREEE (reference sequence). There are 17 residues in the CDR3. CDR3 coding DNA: TGTGCCAGCAGCCGGACTAGCGGGAGTATTAATTGGAATGAGCAGTTCTTC. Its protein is CASSRTSGSINWNEQFF.

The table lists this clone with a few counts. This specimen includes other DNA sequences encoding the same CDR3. CDR3 bases: TGTGCCAGCTCACCCCCGGGTTTACAAGAGACCCAGTACTTC. It codes for CASSPPGLQETQYF. The chain employs TRBV18 and TRBJ2-5; no definite D call. V gave up 3 bases and J gave up 2 bases, with 10 bases separating them. The length of the CDR3 is 14 residues. Germline V gene lookup returns CDR1 KGHSH and CDR2 LQKENI.

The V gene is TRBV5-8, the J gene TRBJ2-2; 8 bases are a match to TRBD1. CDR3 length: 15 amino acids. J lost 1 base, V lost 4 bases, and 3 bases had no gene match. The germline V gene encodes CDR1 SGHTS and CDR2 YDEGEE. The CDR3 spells CASSRTGRNTGELFF. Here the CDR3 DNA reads TGTGCCAGCAGCCGGACAGGGCGGAACACCGGGGAGCTGTTTTTT.

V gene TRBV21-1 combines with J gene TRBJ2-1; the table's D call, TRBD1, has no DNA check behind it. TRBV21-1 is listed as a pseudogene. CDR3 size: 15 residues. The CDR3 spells CASSKEGDRVGEQFF. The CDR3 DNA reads TGTGCCAGCAGCAAAGAAGGGGACAGGGTGGGAGAGCAGTTCTTC.

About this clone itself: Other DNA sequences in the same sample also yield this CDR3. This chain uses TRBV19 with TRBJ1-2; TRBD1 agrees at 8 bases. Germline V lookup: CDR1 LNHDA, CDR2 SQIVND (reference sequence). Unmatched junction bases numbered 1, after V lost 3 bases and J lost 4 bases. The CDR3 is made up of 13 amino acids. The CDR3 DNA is TGTGCCAGTAGTATCGACAGGGGCTATGGCTACACCTTC. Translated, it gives CASSIDRGYGYTF.

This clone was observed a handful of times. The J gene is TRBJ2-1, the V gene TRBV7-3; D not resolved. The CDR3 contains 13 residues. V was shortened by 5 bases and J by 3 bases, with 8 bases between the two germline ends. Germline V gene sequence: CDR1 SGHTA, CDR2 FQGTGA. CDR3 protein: CASSPDNYNEQFF. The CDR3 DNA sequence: TGTGCCAGCAGCCCCGACAACTACAATGAGCAGTTCTTC.

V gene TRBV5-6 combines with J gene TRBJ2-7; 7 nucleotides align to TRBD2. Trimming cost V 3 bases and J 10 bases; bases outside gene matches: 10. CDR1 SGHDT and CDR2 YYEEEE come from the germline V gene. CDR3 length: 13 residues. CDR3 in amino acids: CASSSIGSGIQYF. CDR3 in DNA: TGTGCCAGCAGCTCCATTGGGAGCGGGATACAGTACTTC.